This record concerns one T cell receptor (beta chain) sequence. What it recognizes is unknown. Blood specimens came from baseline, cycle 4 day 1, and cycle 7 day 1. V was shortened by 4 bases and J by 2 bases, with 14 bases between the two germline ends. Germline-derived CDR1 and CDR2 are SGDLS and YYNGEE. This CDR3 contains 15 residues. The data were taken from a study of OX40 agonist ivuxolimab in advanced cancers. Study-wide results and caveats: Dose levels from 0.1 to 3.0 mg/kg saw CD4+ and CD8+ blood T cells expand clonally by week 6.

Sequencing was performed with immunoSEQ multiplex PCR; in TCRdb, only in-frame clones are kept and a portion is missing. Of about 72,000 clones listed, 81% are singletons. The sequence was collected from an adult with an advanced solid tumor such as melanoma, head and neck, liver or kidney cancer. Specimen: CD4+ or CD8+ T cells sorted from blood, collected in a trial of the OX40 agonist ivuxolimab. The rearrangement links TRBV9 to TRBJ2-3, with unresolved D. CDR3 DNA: TGTGCCAGCAGCCCCCGAAGAACAGACACAGATACGCAGTATTTT. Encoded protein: CASSPRRTDTDTQYF.